One and the same sample provided the 18 T cell receptor beta chains below, sequenced in a study of T cell responses to AZD1222 COVID-19 vaccine. Clones were read by immunoSEQ multiplex PCR, and TCRdb kept only the in-frame ones, dropping some. The sample comprises roughly 76,000 clones, more than 70% of which are singletons, and 9.5% to 13% rests with the top ten. Sample: peripheral blood, taken on day 0 of AZD1222 vaccination. Receptors were obtained from an adult in good health.

The genes are TRBV28 and TRBJ2-1; tentative D call: TRBD2 (6 bases). CDR3 length equals 15 residues. The V gene lost 6 bases and the J gene lost 5 bases, with 17 bases spanning the gap. Germline CDR1 MDHEN, CDR2 SYDVKM. Written as DNA, the CDR3 is TGTGCCAGCAGCTCCGCGTCGGCGGGACACAATGAGCAGTTCTTC. Translated, it gives CASSSASAGHNEQFF.

The chain has TRBV28 and TRBJ1-2, with D hard to call. This CDR3 region has 10 residues. Per germline, CDR1 MDHEN and CDR2 SYDVKM. V was trimmed by 3 bases and J by 6 bases, leaving 2 bases between them. The CDR3 nucleotides are TGTGCCAGCAGTTTGGATGGCTACACCTTC. Amino acids: CASSLDGYTF.

V gene TRBV5-6 combines with J gene TRBJ2-3, with no clear D. Per germline, CDR1 SGHDT and CDR2 YYEEEE. Trimming removed 1 base at V and 6 bases at J, with 18 bases between. CDR3 length: 16 amino acids. CDR3 DNA sequence: TGTGCCAGCAGCTTGAGGTGGGGTGTGGGTCGGGATACGCAGTATTTT. Its protein is CASSLRWGVGRDTQYF.

The chain couples TRBV11-2 to TRBJ2-3; D gene ambiguous. In germline, CDR1 is SGHAT, CDR2 FQNNGV. This CDR3 has 11 amino acids. V gave up 6 bases and J gave up 8 bases, with 9 bases separating them. DNA for the CDR3: TGTGCCAGCAGGTCAGAGGTTACGCAGTATTTT. Protein sequence: CASRSEVTQYF.

This clone was recorded only once. V gene TRBV5-1 combines with J gene TRBJ2-5; maybe TRBD1 (5 bases). V was cut by 1 base and J by 2 bases, with 12 bases left in between. Germline CDR1 and CDR2: SGHRS and YFSETQ. The CDR3 is made up of 15 amino acids. The CDR3 DNA reads as TGCGCCAGCAGCTTGATCGTAGGACAACAAGAGACCCAGTACTTC. It encodes CASSLIVGQQETQYF.

The chain uses TRBV27 and TRBJ2-1; 10 bases agree with TRBD1. The V gene end was trimmed by 3 bases and the J gene end by 7 bases; junction bases not matched to a gene: 6. CDR1 and CDR2 (germline): MNHEY, SMNVEV (reference sequence). The CDR3 runs to 15 residues. The CDR3 nucleotides read TGTGCCAGCAGTTTCCGACAGGGGGCTGGGAATGAGCAGTTCTTC. The encoded protein is CASSFRQGAGNEQFF.

This clone was detected once. The chain carries TRBV5-1 and TRBJ1-1; unclear D gene. Trimming shortened V by 0 bases and J by 1 base, and 10 bases separated the two germline ends. Germline V gene data show CDR1 as SGHRS and CDR2 as YFSETQ. CDR3 length: 15 residues. The CDR3 sequence: CASSLDSLENTEAFF. The CDR3 DNA reads TGCGCCAGCAGCTTGGACAGCCTGGAGAACACTGAAGCTTTCTTT.

This chain links TRBV12-3 or TRBV12-4 with TRBJ1-6; D unclear. CDR3 size: 12 residues. Trimming shortened V by 3 bases and J by 7 bases, and 4 bases separated the two germline ends. The CDR3 DNA reads TGTGCCAGCAGTTTTGGGAATTCACCCCTCCACTTT. As protein: CASSFGNSPLHF.

Here the CDR3 reads CASSLLTGPTRANVLTF. The CDR3 nucleotides are TGTGCCAGCAGCCTGCTTACAGGGCCGACTCGGGCCAACGTCCTGACTTTC. The rearrangement uses TRBV5-6 and TRBJ2-6; TRBD1 might be the D (6 bases). This CDR3 is 17 amino acids long. The ends were cut back, 4 bases at V and 5 bases at J, with 19 bases in the middle. Germline loops: CDR1 SGHDT, CDR2 YYEEEE.

The chain has TRBV19 and TRBJ1-5; D is unclear. This CDR3 is 13 amino acids long. Trimming pared 4 bases from V and 3 bases from J, leaving 7 bases between. Per germline, CDR1 LNHDA and CDR2 SQIVND (reference sequence). CDR3 region: CASSKDFNQPQHF. CDR3 coding DNA: TGTGCCAGTAGTAAGGACTTCAATCAGCCCCAGCATTTT.

The rearrangement joins TRBV29-1 to TRBJ2-2; 11 nucleotides line up with TRBD2. The CDR3 covers 14 residues. CDR1 SQVTM and CDR2 ANQGSEA come from the germline V gene. Trimming removed 4 bases from V and 5 bases from J; junction bases left unmatched: 3. Here the CDR3 reads CSVGLAGGTGELFF. The CDR3 nucleotides are TGCAGCGTTGGGCTAGCGGGAGGTACCGGGGAGCTGTTTTTT.

The chain is built from TRBV6-6 and TRBJ2-1, with D uncertain. The CDR3 is 15 residues long. V lost 5 bases and J lost 0, with 11 bases in between. Germline loops: CDR1 MNHNY, CDR2 SVGAGI (reference sequence). The CDR3 here is CASSNTRSSYNEQFF. DNA for the CDR3: TGTGCCAGCAGTAACACAAGGAGCTCCTACAATGAGCAGTTCTTC.

The V and J genes are TRBV18 and TRBJ2-7; 7 bases match TRBD2. Germline V CDR1 and CDR2: KGHSH, LQKENI. With V trimmed by 3 bases and J by 2 bases, 1 base remained unmatched. The CDR3 consists of 13 residues. The CDR3 DNA sequence: TGTGCCAGCTCACCCAGCGGGACCTACGAGCAGTACGTC. It is translated as CASSPSGTYEQYV.

V is TRBV28 and J is TRBJ2-2; perhaps TRBD2 as D (6 bases). V was cut by 8 bases and J by 3 bases, with 13 bases left in between. CDR3 length: 14 residues. In germline, CDR1 is MDHEN, CDR2 SYDVKM. The CDR3 is CASAGGIYTGELFF. CDR3 in DNA: TGTGCCAGCGCTGGAGGGATATACACCGGGGAGCTGTTTTTT.

The J gene is TRBJ1-4, the V gene TRBV7-9, with unresolved D. The CDR3 consists of 12 residues. V lost 4 bases and J 8 bases, leaving 8 bases between the germline ends. Germline V CDR1 and CDR2: SEHNR, FQNEAQ (reference sequence). The DNA of the CDR3 is TGTGCCAGCAGCTCCGCGGGGGAAAAACTGTTTTTT. Residues: CASSSAGEKLFF.

V usage is TRBV2 and J usage is TRBJ2-5; the match to TRBD2 covers 14 bases. The CDR3 is 16 amino acids. Trimming took 7 bases from V and 2 from J; bases not matched to a gene: 6. Germline CDR1 is SNHLY and CDR2 is FYNNEI. Here the CDR3 reads CASKTSGGADQETQYF. CDR3 nucleotide sequence: TGTGCCAGCAAGACTAGCGGGGGGGCCGATCAAGAGACCCAGTACTTC.

The J gene is TRBJ1-2, the V gene TRBV6-1, with D possibly matching TRBD1 (5 bases). Germline CDR1 and CDR2: MNHNS and SASEGT. This CDR3 is built from 13 residues. V lost 3 bases, J lost 8 bases, and 13 bases lay in between. The CDR3 spells CASSDPTALGYTF. The CDR3 DNA sequence: TGTGCCAGCAGTGACCCGACAGCTCTCGGCTACACCTTC.

The chain employs TRBV2 and TRBJ1-3, with D tentatively TRBD1 (5 bases). V shed 5 bases and J shed 0 bases, with 11 bases lying between them. The CDR3 has 15 residues. From germline, CDR1 is SNHLY and CDR2 FYNNEI. CDR3 residues: CASSRDQGSGNTIYF. DNA of the CDR3: TGTGCCAGCAGTAGAGATCAGGGCTCTGGAAACACCATATATTTT.